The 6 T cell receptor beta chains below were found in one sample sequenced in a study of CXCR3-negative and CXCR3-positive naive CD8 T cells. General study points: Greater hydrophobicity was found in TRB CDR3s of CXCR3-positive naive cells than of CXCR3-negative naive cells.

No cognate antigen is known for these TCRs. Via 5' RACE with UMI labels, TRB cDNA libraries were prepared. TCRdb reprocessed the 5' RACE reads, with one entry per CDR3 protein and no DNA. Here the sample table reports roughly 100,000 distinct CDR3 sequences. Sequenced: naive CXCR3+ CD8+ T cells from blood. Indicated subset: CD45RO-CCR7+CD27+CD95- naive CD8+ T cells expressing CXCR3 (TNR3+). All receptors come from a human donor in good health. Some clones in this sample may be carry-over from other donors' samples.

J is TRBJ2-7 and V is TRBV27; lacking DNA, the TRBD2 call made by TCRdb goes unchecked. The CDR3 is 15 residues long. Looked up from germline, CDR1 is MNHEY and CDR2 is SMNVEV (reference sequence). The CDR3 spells CASSFEAGGGYEQYF.

The CDR3: CASSPRVPTSGSNEQFF. The rearrangement uses TRBV12-3 or TRBV12-4 and TRBJ2-1; TCRdb returns TRBD2, unconfirmable since there is no DNA. The CDR3 is 17 amino acids.

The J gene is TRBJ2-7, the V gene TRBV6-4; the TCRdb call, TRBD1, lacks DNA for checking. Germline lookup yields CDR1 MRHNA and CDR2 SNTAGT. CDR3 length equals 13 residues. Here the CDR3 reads CASSAETGYEQYF.

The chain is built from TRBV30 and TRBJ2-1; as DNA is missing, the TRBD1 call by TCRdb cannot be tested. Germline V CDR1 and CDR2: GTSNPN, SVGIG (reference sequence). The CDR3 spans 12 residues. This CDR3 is CAWSVPGLEQFF. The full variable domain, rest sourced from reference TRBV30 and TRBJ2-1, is SQTIHQWPATLVQPVGSPLSLECTVEGTSNPNLYWYRQAAGRGLQLLFYSVGIGQISSEVPQNLSASRPQDRQFILSSKKLLLSDSGFYLCAWSVPGLEQFFGPGTRLTVL.

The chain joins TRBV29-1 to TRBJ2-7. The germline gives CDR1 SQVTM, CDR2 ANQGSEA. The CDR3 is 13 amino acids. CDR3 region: CSAETTFPYEQYF.

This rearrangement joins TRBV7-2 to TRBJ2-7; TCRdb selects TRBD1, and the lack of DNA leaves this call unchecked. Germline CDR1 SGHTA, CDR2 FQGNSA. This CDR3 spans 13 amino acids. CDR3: CASSLAVPAEQYF.